The 3 T cell receptor beta chains below all came from one sample that was sequenced in a study of T cell repertoires in cytomegalovirus infection. TCRdb re-derived calls from the reads in MiXCR, one entry per CDR3 protein. The table has 200,000 or so distinct CDR3 sequences, about 21% seen once. Sequenced sample: PBMCs. The receptors derive from a human donor in good health (CMV status not recorded). Some clones in this sample may be carry-over from other donors' samples.

This clonotype was recorded at least ten times. The gene calls are TRBV10-2 and TRBJ1-4; TRBD1 is a possible D gene (5 bases). CDR3 length: 14 amino acids. V shed 6 bases and J shed 8 bases, with 16 bases lying between them. The germline CDR1 and CDR2 sequences are WSHSY and SAAADI. CDR3 in amino acids: CASRRGTGNEKLFF. The DNA for the CDR3 is TGCGCCAGCAGGAGAGGGACGGGAAACGAAAAACTGTTTTTT.

In its sample, this clonotype was seen once. A much larger clone differs from this one at a single base, so this may be a read error. This rearrangement joins TRBV7-9 to TRBJ2-2, with D perhaps TRBD2 (5 bases). CDR1 and CDR2 from the germline V gene are SEHNR and FQNEAQ (reference sequence). Trimming removed 5 bases at V and 1 base at J, with 8 bases between. CDR3 size: 14 residues. CDR3 coding DNA: TGTGCCAGCAGCCCGGACTGGAACACCGGGGAGCTGTTTTTT. It translates to CASSPDWNTGELFF.

The chain uses TRBV20-1 and TRBJ1-2; no clear D gene. Germline V gives CDR1 DFQATT, CDR2 SNEGSKA (reference sequence). CDR3 size: 11 residues. V lost 5 bases and J lost 8, with 12 bases in between. CDR3 in DNA: TGCAGTGCTCAGGCGCCAGGCGGCTACACCTTC. Its translation is CSAQAPGGYTF.